Listed below are T cell receptor beta chains from one sample, sequenced in a study of blood T cell repertoires in COVID-19. Assay used: immunoSEQ multiplex PCR; TCRdb lists only in-frame clones, some missing. The sample consists of roughly 230,000 clones, nearly 95% of them appearing once. The specimen sequenced was peripheral blood. Every receptor here comes from a man aged 25-45 years with COVID-19, enrolled during active disease. Each CDR3 is given without its conserved first and last residue. Size is stated for part of the rows, as once, few or many counts, or as a class when the clone is expanded.

TRBV20-1 | 10 | once | SASGGAYEQY
TRBV28 | 13 | NA | ASSPPGRSTDTQY
TRBV9 | 14 | NA | ASSVGGLAGQETQY
TRBV24-1 | 13 | NA | ATSDSRGGGETQY
TRBV6-5 | 14 | NA | ASSYSDGSGGTEAF
TRBV5-1 | 14 | NA | ASSLVSSATNEKLF
TRBV30 | 12 | NA | AWRAGAGDYGYT
TRBV7-6 | 13 | NA | ASSLASGGADTQY
TRBV18 | 11 | NA | ASSITGVNEQF
TRBV2 | 11 | NA | ASSPGQGYTIY
TRBV19 | 12 | NA | ASSTGQGGQPQH
TRBV4-2 | 11 | NA | ASSQDLEQPQH
TRBV18 | 13 | NA | ASSPPSRGYRGYT
TRBV7-6 | 13 | NA | ASSLGTGDASPLH
TRBV6-1 | 11 | NA | ASSELGGSPLH
TRBV4-2 | 15 | NA | ASSPGTSGGFTGELF
TRBV6-1 | 11 | NA | ASSERERQPQH
TRBV12-3/TRBV12-4 | 11 | NA | ASSLPGNSPLH
TRBV2 | 13 | NA | ASSDRQGRDTEAF
TRBV29-1 | 12 | NA | SVEDPTSQETQY
TRBV7-9 | 13 | NA | ASSPSGGYNNGYT
TRBV6-5 | 11 | NA | ASRKTGSSPLH
TRBV29-1 | 10 | NA | SVEVTGSEAF
TRBV10-3 | 15 | NA | AISDRQGVANTGELF
TRBV28 | 13 | NA | ASRDPTGSRYEQY
TRBV30 | 13 | NA | AWSVGGTSYNEQF
TRBV3-1/TRBV3-2 | 11 | NA | ASSLQGFHGYT
TRBV29-1 | 11 | once | SAPLGSGIGYT